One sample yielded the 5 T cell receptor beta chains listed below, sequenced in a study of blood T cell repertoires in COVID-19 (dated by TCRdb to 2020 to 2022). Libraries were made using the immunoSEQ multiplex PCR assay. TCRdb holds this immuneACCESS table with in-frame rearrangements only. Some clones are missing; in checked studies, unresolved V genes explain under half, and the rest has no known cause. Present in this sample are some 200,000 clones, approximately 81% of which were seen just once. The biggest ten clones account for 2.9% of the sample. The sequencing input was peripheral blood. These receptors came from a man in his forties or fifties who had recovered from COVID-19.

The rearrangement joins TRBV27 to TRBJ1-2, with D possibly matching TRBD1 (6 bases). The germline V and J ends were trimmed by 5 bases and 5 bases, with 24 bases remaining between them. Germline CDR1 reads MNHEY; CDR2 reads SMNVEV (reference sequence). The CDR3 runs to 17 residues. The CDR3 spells CASSPPDYRGRGYGYTF. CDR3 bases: TGTGCCAGCAGTCCACCCGATTATAGGGGCAGGGGTTATGGCTACACCTTC.

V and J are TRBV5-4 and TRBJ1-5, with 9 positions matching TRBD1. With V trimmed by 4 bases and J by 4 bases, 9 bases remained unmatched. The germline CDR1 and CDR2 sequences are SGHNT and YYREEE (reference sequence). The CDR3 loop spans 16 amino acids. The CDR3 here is CASSVSGTGNNQPQHF. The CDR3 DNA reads TGTGCCAGCAGCGTATCCGGGACAGGGAATAATCAGCCCCAGCATTTT.

The CDR3 protein is CASSTGGSRYTEAFF. The CDR3 nucleotides read TGTGCCAGCAGCACAGGGGGGAGTAGGTACACTGAAGCTTTCTTT. The rearrangement uses TRBV7-8 and TRBJ1-1, with TRBD1 identical over 8 bases. The CDR3 sequence is 15 residues long. The trim removed 5 bases at V and 3 bases at J, leaving 8 bases unmatched. CDR1 and CDR2 from the germline V gene are SGHVS and FQNEAQ.

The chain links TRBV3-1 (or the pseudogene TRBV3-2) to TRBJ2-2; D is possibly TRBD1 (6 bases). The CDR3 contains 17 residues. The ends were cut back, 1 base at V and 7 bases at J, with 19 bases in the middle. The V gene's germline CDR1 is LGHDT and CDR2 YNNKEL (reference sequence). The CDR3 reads CASSQATYRVVSGELFF. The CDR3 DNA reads TGTGCCAGCAGCCAAGCCACATACAGGGTGGTTAGCGGGGAGCTGTTTTTT.

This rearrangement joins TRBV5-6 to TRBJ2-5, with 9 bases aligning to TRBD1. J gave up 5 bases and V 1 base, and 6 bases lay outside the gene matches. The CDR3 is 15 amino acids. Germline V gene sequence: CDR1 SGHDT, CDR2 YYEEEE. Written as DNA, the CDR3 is TGTGCCAGCAGCTTGAAATGGGACAGGGCGGAGACCCAGTACTTC. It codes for CASSLKWDRAETQYF.